The 26 T cell receptor beta chains listed next were all sequenced from one sample in a study of T cell clonality in common variable immunodeficiency. Measured with immunoSEQ multiplex PCR; TCRdb has only the in-frame clones, and not every one. The record shows 40,000 to 65,000 clones for this sample, with no singletons present. The specimen was peripheral blood mononuclear cells. The receptors stem from a person between 18 and 75 years old in good health.

This clone was detected ten times or more. The read gets to within 3 residues of the CDR3 end, and the germline J gene fills in the rest. V is TRBV19 and J is TRBJ1-4; a possible D gene is TRBD1 (5 bases). The CDR3 has 13 amino acids. CDR1 is LNHDA and CDR2 is SQIVND in the germline V gene (reference sequence). The covered CDR3 bases are TGTGCCAGTAGTTTGGAGACGAGGGGTTTA. Protein: CASSLETRGL. The CDR3, in full, reads CASSLETRGLLFF.

This clone has more than one count but fewer than ten. The read gets to within 3 residues of the CDR3 end, and the germline J gene fills in the rest. The chain joins TRBV2 to TRBJ1-1; the D gene is possibly TRBD1 (6 bases). CDR3 size: 13 residues. Trimming took off 6 bases at V and 1 base at J, with 9 bases between the two ends. Germline loops: CDR1 SNHLY, CDR2 FYNNEI. CDR3 DNA (partial): TGTGCCAGCAGGCCACAGGGGAACACTGAA. Translating it yields CASRPQGNTE. The full-length CDR3 reads as CASRPQGNTEAFF.

Many counts were recorded for this clone. The same CDR3 also results from other DNA sequences found in this sample. This CDR3 reads CASSTLAGYSTDTQYF. The covered CDR3 bases are TGTGCCAGCAGCACATTAGCGGGATATAGCACAGATACG. The V call is TRBV13, the J call TRBJ2-3, with 8 bases lining up with TRBD2. The sequenced fragment ends 3 residues before the CDR3 boundary, so the rest is inferred from the germline J gene. The CDR3 totals 16 residues. Germline V gene sequence: CDR1 PRHDT, CDR2 FYEKMQ (reference sequence). J lost 0 bases, V lost 5 bases, and 7 bases had no gene match.

This clone was picked up many times. The DNA ends 3 residues before the CDR3 does, and the rest of the CDR3 is filled in from the germline J gene. V and J are TRBV6-2 or TRBV6-3 and TRBJ2-1; 8 bases are shared with TRBD2. Per the germline V gene, CDR1 is MNHEY and CDR2 is SVGEGT. The CDR3 extends over 15 amino acids. The junction had 9 bases not matched to a gene; V was cut back by 7 bases and J by 4 bases. CDR3 DNA, as far as it was read: TGTGCCAGCATAGCGGGAACCCAGAAGTACAATGAG. Translated, it gives CASIAGTQKYNE. The full CDR3 is CASIAGTQKYNEQFF.

Many counts were recorded for this clone. CDR3 protein: CASSLGLAGVNEQYF. The covered CDR3 bases are TGTGCCAGCAGCCTCGGACTAGCGGGAGTAAACGAG. The V and J genes are TRBV7-3 and TRBJ2-7, with TRBD2 identical over 13 bases. The read finishes 3 residues shy of the CDR3 end, and the germline J gene is used to complete it. The V segment lost 5 bases and the J segment 5 bases; nucleotides outside the gene matches: 6. Germline assignment: CDR1 SGHTA and CDR2 FQGTGA. This CDR3 has 15 residues.

In this sample, this clone turned up many times. The sequence runs out 3 residues before the end of the CDR3; the remainder is reconstructed from the germline J gene. This chain connects TRBV5-1 to TRBJ1-1; possible D gene TRBD1, 5 bases. Germline-derived CDR1 and CDR2 are SGHRS and YFSETQ. Deletions cut 6 bases from V and 1 base from J, with 10 bases between. The CDR3 is 13 amino acids. The CDR3: CASMPRGNTEAFF. The sequenced CDR3 bases are TGCGCCAGCATGCCAAGGGGGAACACTGAA.

This clone was recorded at least ten times. The read ends 3 residues early relative to the CDR3; the germline J gene fills the gap. This chain links TRBV20-1 with TRBJ2-2, with D perhaps TRBD1 (5 bases). This CDR3 spans 14 amino acids. The germline V and J ends were trimmed by 0 bases and 4 bases, with 9 bases remaining between them. Germline CDR1 is DFQATT and CDR2 is SNEGSKA (reference sequence). CDR3 amino acids: CSARDSGLTGELFF. CDR3 DNA (partial): TGCAGTGCTAGAGATTCAGGGCTCACCGGGGAG.

As regards this clone: The read comes to an end 3 residues before the CDR3 does, leaving the germline J gene to fill in the end. The rearrangement links TRBV2 to TRBJ1-6; D is uncertain. This CDR3 comprises 16 residues. Germline assignment: CDR1 SNHLY and CDR2 FYNNEI. Between the trimmed V and J ends, which lost 0 bases and 6 bases, there was a span of 12 bases. The CDR3 sequence is CASSEAEVRGNSPLHF. The sequenced CDR3 bases are TGTGCCAGCAGTGAAGCGGAGGTTCGGGGTAATTCACCC.

As concerns this clone: The read gets to within 3 residues of the CDR3 end, and the germline J gene fills in the rest. The J gene is TRBJ1-1, the V gene TRBV18; D not certain. CDR1 is KGHSH, CDR2 LQKENI, per germline. The CDR3 sequence is 14 residues long. V was trimmed by 4 bases and J by 1 base, leaving 10 bases between them. The sequenced CDR3 bases are TGTGCCAGCTCACTTCAGGTACGGAACACTGAA. Translating it yields CASSLQVRNTE. In full, the CDR3 reads CASSLQVRNTEAFF. The complete variable domain, with remaining parts taken from reference TRBV18 and TRBJ1-1, reads NAGVMQNPRHLVRRRGQEARLRCSPMKGHSHVYWYRQLPEEGLKFMVYLQKENIIDESGMPKERFSAEFPKEGPSILRIQQVVRGDSAAYFCASSLQVRNTEAFFGQGTRLTVV.

In this sample, this clone turned up many times. The CDR3 end falls 3 residues outside the read, so it is completed with the germline J gene. The chain carries TRBV20-1 and TRBJ2-5; 8 nucleotides align to TRBD2. V lost 5 bases, J lost 6 bases, and 5 bases stayed unmatched. The V gene's germline CDR1 is DFQATT and CDR2 SNEGSKA (reference sequence). The CDR3 is 12 amino acids. The CDR3 bases that were read are TGCAGTGCTTCAGCGGGAGTAAAGACC. The encoded protein is CSASAGVKT. The entire CDR3 protein is CSASAGVKTQYF.

The sequenced part of the CDR3 DNA is TGTGCCAGCAGTCCGACTGATCGAATCGATGGC. It specifies CASSPTDRIDG. The CDR3 in full is CASSPTDRIDGYTF. The chain combines TRBV6-2 or TRBV6-3 with TRBJ1-2; D gene uncertain. Read coverage stops 3 residues before the CDR3 terminus; the germline J gene supplies the remainder. CDR1 and CDR2 (germline): MNHEY, SVGEGT. V was shortened by 5 bases and J by 6 bases, with 16 bases between the two germline ends. CDR3 size: 14 residues.

There are many counts of this clone. The chain's CDR3 is CSARVAGGVGHEQYF. Partial CDR3 DNA: TGCAGTGCTAGAGTAGCGGGAGGGGTTGGCCACGAG. The V and J genes are TRBV20-1 and TRBJ2-7, with TRBD2 matching 11 bases. The read falls 3 residues short of the CDR3 end, and the missing part is taken from the germline J gene. The CDR3 is 15 residues long. The V gene end was trimmed by 1 base and the J gene end by 5 bases; junction bases not matched to a gene: 7. Germline V lookup: CDR1 DFQATT, CDR2 SNEGSKA (reference sequence).

On this clone itself: Read coverage stops 3 residues before the CDR3 terminus; the germline J gene supplies the remainder. The chain recombines TRBV13 with TRBJ2-2; 10 nucleotides agree with TRBD2. This CDR3 has 16 amino acids. The V segment lost 5 bases and the J segment 7 bases; nucleotides outside the gene matches: 10. Germline CDR1 reads PRHDT; CDR2 reads FYEKMQ (reference sequence). CDR3 DNA (partial): TGTGCCAGCAGCCCCGGACTAGCGGCTACAGGCGGGGAG. Its protein is CASSPGLAATGGE. The CDR3 as a whole reads CASSPGLAATGGELFF.

The table lists this clone with many counts. The CDR3 extends 3 residues past the end of the read, so its final part is completed from the germline J gene. The V call is TRBV7-2, the J call TRBJ2-1, with TRBD2 matching over 13 bases. Germline V gene lookup returns CDR1 SGHTA and CDR2 FQGNSA. This CDR3 has 15 amino acids. J gave up 7 bases and V 4 bases, and 4 bases lay outside the gene matches. CDR3: CASSSTGLAGNEQFF. The CDR3 DNA, read in part, is TGTGCCAGCAGCTCGACGGGACTAGCGGGGAATGAG.

This clone was seen ten or more times. Read data end 3 residues before the CDR3 end; the end is taken from the germline J gene. The J gene is TRBJ1-2, the V gene TRBV20-1; 7 nucleotides line up with TRBD1. The CDR3 contains 15 residues. CDR1 is DFQATT and CDR2 is SNEGSKA in the germline V gene (reference sequence). V trimming: 6 bases; J trimming: 4 bases; junction bases outside the gene matches: 14. Partial CDR3 DNA: TGCAGTGCCCCACGTTCCGGGACAGCGTCCTATGGC. Translation gives CSAPRSGTASYG. In full, the CDR3 reads CSAPRSGTASYGYTF.

This clone was detected ten times or more. Read data end 3 residues before the CDR3 end; the end is taken from the germline J gene. The chain recombines TRBV6-2 or TRBV6-3 with TRBJ2-3; 11 positions agree with TRBD2. Germline CDR1 and CDR2: MNHEY and SVGEGT. The CDR3 loop spans 14 amino acids. The ends lost 9 bases at V and 2 bases at J; junction bases unmatched: 4. The CDR3 here is CASTSGRDTDTQYF. The part of the CDR3 DNA that was read is TGTGCCAGTACTAGCGGGAGAGACACAGATACG.

This clone was counted many times. From the germline J gene comes the end of the CDR3, since the read stops 3 residues before it. The chain uses TRBV7-6 and TRBJ2-5, with D perhaps TRBD1 (5 bases). Germline loops: CDR1 SGHVS, CDR2 FNYEAQ. The germline V and J ends were trimmed by 3 bases and 3 bases, with 11 bases remaining between them. There are 14 residues in the CDR3. CDR3 DNA, as far as it was read: TGTGCCAGCAGCTTTCAGGACAACAAAGAGACC. Its protein product is CASSFQDNKET. The CDR3, in full, reads CASSFQDNKETQYF.

This clone was counted many times. One junction end disagrees with the germline gene, perhaps due to a read error. The sequence runs out 3 residues before the end of the CDR3; the remainder is reconstructed from the germline J gene. The chain uses TRBV2 and TRBJ2-3; D gene ambiguous. The V gene's germline CDR1 is SNHLY and CDR2 FYNNEI. This CDR3 has 13 residues. This CDR3 reads CANSFSSTDTQYF. The part of the CDR3 DNA that was read is TGTGCCAACAGTTTCTCCTCCACAGATACG.

This clone was seen many times. The read halts 3 residues ahead of the CDR3 end, with the missing end drawn from the germline J gene. The chain combines TRBV20-1 with TRBJ2-1; the match to TRBD2 covers 9 bases. Trimming at V came to 1 base and at J to 8 bases, leaving 12 bases not matched to a gene. The CDR3 is 16 amino acids. Germline-derived CDR1 and CDR2 are DFQATT and SNEGSKA (reference sequence). The CDR3 bases that were read are TGCAGTGCTAGAGGTTTGGGTAGCGGGAGATTGGATGAG. Its protein product is CSARGLGSGRLDE. The full-length CDR3 reads as CSARGLGSGRLDEQFF.

This clone was detected ten times or more. Read data end 3 residues before the CDR3 end; the end is taken from the germline J gene. This chain joins TRBV6-2 or TRBV6-3 and TRBJ2-7, with 15 bases lining up with TRBD2. Germline V lookup: CDR1 MNHEY, CDR2 SVGEGT. The junction had 6 bases not matched to a gene; V was cut back by 8 bases and J by 4 bases. CDR3 length: 15 amino acids. The chain's CDR3 is CASEGGTSGRYEQYF. CDR3 DNA, as far as it was read: TGTGCCAGCGAAGGGGGGACTAGCGGGAGGTACGAG.

This clone showed up many times. This chain's CDR3 is CASSLPGMADTQYF. The covered CDR3 bases are TGTGCCAGCAGCTTACCGGGGATGGCAGATACG. The rearrangement uses TRBV7-2 and TRBJ2-3, with D possibly matching TRBD2 (5 bases). The read ends 3 residues early relative to the CDR3; the germline J gene fills the gap. V was pared by 2 bases and J by 4 bases, with 10 bases between. This CDR3 has 14 amino acids. Germline assignment: CDR1 SGHTA and CDR2 FQGNSA.

In the case of this clone: The missing CDR3 end, 3 residues past where the read stops, is filled in from the germline J gene. V gene TRBV18 combines with J gene TRBJ2-2, with D possibly matching TRBD2 (6 bases). V was pared by 3 bases and J by 3 bases, with 14 bases between. The CDR3 spans 16 residues. Germline CDR1 is KGHSH and CDR2 is LQKENI. CDR3 bases read: TGTGCCAGCTCACCTCGGGGGATTAAGGACACCGGGGAG. Its protein is CASSPRGIKDTGE. The entire CDR3 protein is CASSPRGIKDTGELFF.

This clone was counted between two and nine times. Relative to the germline gene, one junction end is altered; a read error may explain this. The read halts 3 residues ahead of the CDR3 end, with the missing end drawn from the germline J gene. The chain couples TRBV7-9 to TRBJ2-7; the match to TRBD2 covers 10 bases. The CDR3 covers 13 residues. The germline CDR1 and CDR2 sequences are SEHNR and FQNEAQ (reference sequence). The chain's CDR3 is CSSSSGRAYEQYF. Incomplete CDR3 DNA: TGTTCCAGCAGCAGCGGGAGGGCCTACGAG.

This clone was recorded many times. The read ends 3 residues before the CDR3 terminus; that terminus is restored from the germline J gene. The chain employs TRBV7-9 and TRBJ1-2, with 7 bases lining up with TRBD1. The CDR3 spans 13 residues. V was pared by 4 bases and J by 7 bases, with 6 bases of the junction left unmatched. CDR1 is SEHNR, CDR2 FQNEAQ, per germline (reference sequence). The CDR3 bases that were read are TGTGCCAGCAGCTCCACAGGGGTATCTGGC. It encodes CASSSTGVSG. The complete CDR3 protein is CASSSTGVSGYTF. Using reference TRBV7-9 and TRBJ1-2 for the parts outside the CDR3, the full variable domain is DTGVSQNPRHKITKRGQNVTFRCDPISEHNRLYWYRQTLGQGPEFLTYFQNEAQLEKSRLLSDRFSAERPKGSFSTLEIQRTEQGDSAMYLCASSSTGVSGYTFGSGTRLTVV.

This clone was recorded at least ten times. The observed sequence ends 3 residues before the CDR3 terminus, with the missing tail filled in from the germline J gene. J is TRBJ2-7 and V is TRBV7-6, with a weak D call TRBD2 (7 bases). CDR3 length: 17 amino acids. CDR1 and CDR2 (germline): SGHVS, FNYEAQ. The V end was cut by 0 bases, the J end by 6 bases, with 21 bases between. CDR3 DNA, as far as it was read: TGTGCCAGCAGCTTAGCGCAGGGGACTAACTTTCCTACCGAG. It encodes CASSLAQGTNFPTE. The entire CDR3 protein is CASSLAQGTNFPTEQYF.

At least ten counts were recorded for this clone. The observed sequence ends 3 residues before the CDR3 terminus, with the missing tail filled in from the germline J gene. This chain joins TRBV19 and TRBJ2-3; D is possibly TRBD2 (6 bases). Germline V gene sequence: CDR1 LNHDA, CDR2 SQIVND (reference sequence). The CDR3 consists of 15 residues. V lost 4 bases to trimming and J lost 8 bases, with 19 bases between them. CDR3 sequence reads: CASSTQGLPPGTQYF. The CDR3 bases that were read are TGTGCCAGTAGTACCCAGGGACTTCCTCCGGGTACG.